Below, 7 T cell receptor beta chains from the same sample are listed, as sequenced in a study of blood T cell repertoires in COVID-19. Clones were sequenced by immunoSEQ multiplex PCR, and TCRdb holds only the in-frame ones, with some missing. In the table there are approximately 220,000 clones, more than 75% of which are singletons. The sequenced material came from peripheral blood. Receptor source: a man in his fifties or sixties who had recovered from COVID-19.

The rearrangement links TRBV29-1 to TRBJ2-7; 7 bases line up with TRBD1. This CDR3 is built from 14 residues. The ends lost 5 bases at V and 2 bases at J; junction bases unmatched: 9. Looked up from germline, CDR1 is SQVTM and CDR2 is ANQGSEA. The CDR3 loop is CSVWTGITTYEQYF. CDR3 nucleotides: TGCAGCGTTTGGACAGGAATCACAACCTACGAGCAGTACTTC.

The CDR3 region has the DNA TGCGCCAGCAGCGAATATGGGGAGCCCTCCTACGAGCAGTACTTC. It specifies CASSEYGEPSYEQYF. The chain combines TRBV4-1 with TRBJ2-7; a possible D gene is TRBD2 (5 bases). Trimming cost V 5 bases and J 0 bases, with 14 bases left between them. In germline, CDR1 is MGHRA, CDR2 YSYEKL. This CDR3 comprises 15 residues.

The chain links TRBV28 to TRBJ2-4; TRBD2 agrees at 7 bases. Per germline, CDR1 MDHEN and CDR2 SYDVKM. The J segment lost 1 base and the V segment lost 4 bases, leaving 7 bases of the junction unmatched. The CDR3 has 16 amino acids. The CDR3, as DNA: TGTGCCAGCAGTTCTGGGGGGAGGGCGGCCAAAAACATTCAGTACTTC. The encoded protein is CASSSGGRAAKNIQYF.

The genes are TRBV19 and TRBJ2-3; possibly TRBD2 for D (6 bases). The germline CDR1 and CDR2 sequences are LNHDA and SQIVND (reference sequence). Trimming stripped 3 bases from V and 0 bases from J, with 19 bases between. The CDR3 is 18 residues long. The DNA of the CDR3 is TGTGCCAGTAGTATTGACGGGCCGCGGGGAGCTAGCACAGATACGCAGTATTTT. As protein: CASSIDGPRGASTDTQYF.

J is TRBJ2-5 and V is TRBV5-1, with TRBD2 matching 9 bases. The CDR3 loop spans 15 amino acids. Germline assignment: CDR1 SGHRS and CDR2 YFSETQ. The V gene end was trimmed by 4 bases and the J gene end by 3 bases; junction bases not matched to a gene: 7. The CDR3 DNA follows: TGCGCCAGCAGCAGTGGGACTAGCCCCGAAGAGACCCAGTACTTC. Translating it yields CASSSGTSPEETQYF.

J is TRBJ2-2 and V is TRBV11-3; 14 bases agree with TRBD2. V gave up 4 bases and J gave up 5 bases; unmatched junction bases: 12. The CDR3 is made up of 19 amino acids. CDR1 and CDR2 (germline): SGHNT, YENEEA. The CDR3 DNA follows: TGTGCCAGCAGCTCATGGACTAGCGGGAGGTTACCCGGGACCGGGGAGCTGTTTTTT. This translates into CASSSWTSGRLPGTGELFF.

This clone showed up just once. The rearrangement uses TRBV7-2 and TRBJ1-1; 8 bases are shared with TRBD1. CDR1 is SGHTA, CDR2 FQGNSA, per germline. V shed 5 bases and J 4 bases; nucleotides not matched to a gene: 3. This CDR3 spans 13 amino acids. CDR3 in amino acids: CASSPGTGTEAFF. CDR3 bases: TGTGCCAGCAGCCCGGGGACAGGCACTGAAGCTTTCTTT.